This T cell receptor beta chain comes out of a study of T-cell memory formation after mild COVID-19. The ends were cut back, 4 bases at V and 1 base at J, with 11 bases in the middle. The CDR3 loop spans 15 amino acids. Germline CDR1 reads SGHRS; CDR2 reads YFSETQ. Using its own MiXCR run on the 5' RACE reads, TCRdb lists one record per CDR3 protein. The sample consists of 250,000 to 350,000 distinct CDR3 sequences, around 15% of them appearing once. This rearrangement joins TRBV5-1 to TRBJ2-2; maybe TRBD2 (6 bases). The sequence was collected from a man in his late teens or twenties who had mild COVID-19 (a few samples of this study predate the infection). Cell type and time point are not known. Sequencing was carried out using PBMCs or a T cell subset sorted from them (not recorded which). The CDR3 region has the DNA TGCGCCAGCAGCCACGGGACTCAGAACACCGGGGAGCTGTTTTTT. Its protein is CASSHGTQNTGELFF.